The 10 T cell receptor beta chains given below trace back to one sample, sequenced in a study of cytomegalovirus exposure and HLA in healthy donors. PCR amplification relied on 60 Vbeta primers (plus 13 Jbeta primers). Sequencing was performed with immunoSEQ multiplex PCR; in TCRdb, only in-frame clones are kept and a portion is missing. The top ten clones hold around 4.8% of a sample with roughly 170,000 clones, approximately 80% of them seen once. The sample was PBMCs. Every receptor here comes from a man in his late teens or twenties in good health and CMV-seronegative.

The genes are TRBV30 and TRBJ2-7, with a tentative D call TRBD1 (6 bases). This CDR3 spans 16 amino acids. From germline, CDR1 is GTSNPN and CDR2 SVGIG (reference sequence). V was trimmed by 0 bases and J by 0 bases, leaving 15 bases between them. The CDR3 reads CAWSVRFRGSSYEQYF. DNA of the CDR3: TGTGCCTGGAGTGTACGATTTAGGGGGAGCTCCTACGAGCAGTACTTC.

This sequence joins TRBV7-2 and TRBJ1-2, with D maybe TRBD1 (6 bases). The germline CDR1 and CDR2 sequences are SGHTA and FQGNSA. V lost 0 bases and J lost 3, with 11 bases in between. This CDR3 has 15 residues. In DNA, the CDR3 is TGTGCCAGCAGCTTAGCGGCGGGGGCTGACTATGGCTACACCTTC. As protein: CASSLAAGADYGYTF. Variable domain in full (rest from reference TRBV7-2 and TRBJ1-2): GAGVSQSPSNKVTEKGKDVELRCDPISGHTALYWYRQSLGQGLEFLIYFQGNSAPDKSGLPSDRFSAERTGGSVSTLTIQRTQQEDSAVYLCASSLAAGADYGYTFGSGTRLTVV.

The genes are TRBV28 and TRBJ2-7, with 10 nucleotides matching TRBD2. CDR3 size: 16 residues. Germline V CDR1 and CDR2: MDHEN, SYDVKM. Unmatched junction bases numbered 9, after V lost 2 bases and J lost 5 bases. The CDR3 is CASSLVSGLAYDEQYF. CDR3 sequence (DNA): TGTGCCAGCAGTTTAGTCTCGGGACTAGCGTACGACGAGCAGTACTTC.

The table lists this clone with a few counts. CDR3 amino acids: CASKETGAGYEQYF. CDR3 sequence (DNA): TGTGCCAGCAAAGAAACAGGGGCGGGGTACGAGCAGTACTTC. The J gene is TRBJ2-7, the V gene TRBV6-5; a possible D gene is TRBD1 (7 bases). V gave up 7 bases and J gave up 4 bases, with 17 bases separating them. CDR1 and CDR2 (germline): MNHEY, SVGAGI. The CDR3 covers 14 residues.

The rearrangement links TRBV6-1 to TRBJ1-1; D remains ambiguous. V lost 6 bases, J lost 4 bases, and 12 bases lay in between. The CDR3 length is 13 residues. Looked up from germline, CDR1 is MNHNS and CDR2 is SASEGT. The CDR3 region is CASSGQEGTEAFF. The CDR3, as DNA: TGTGCCAGCAGCGGCCAAGAGGGCACTGAAGCTTTCTTT.

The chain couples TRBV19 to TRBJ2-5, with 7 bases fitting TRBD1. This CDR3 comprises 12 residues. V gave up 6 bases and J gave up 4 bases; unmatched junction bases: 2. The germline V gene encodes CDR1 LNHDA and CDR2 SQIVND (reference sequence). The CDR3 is CASSPGGETQYF. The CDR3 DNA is TGTGCCAGTAGCCCAGGGGGAGAGACCCAGTACTTC.

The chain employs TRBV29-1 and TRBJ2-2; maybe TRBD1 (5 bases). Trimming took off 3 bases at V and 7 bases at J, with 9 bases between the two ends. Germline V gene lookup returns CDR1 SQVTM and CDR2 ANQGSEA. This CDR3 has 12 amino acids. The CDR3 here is CSVDGHLGELFF. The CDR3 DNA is TGCAGCGTTGATGGACATCTCGGGGAGCTGTTTTTT.

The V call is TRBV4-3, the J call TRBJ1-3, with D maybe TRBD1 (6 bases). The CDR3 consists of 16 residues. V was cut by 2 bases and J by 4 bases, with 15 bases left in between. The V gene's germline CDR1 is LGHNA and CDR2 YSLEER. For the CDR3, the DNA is TGCGCCAGCAGCCAATCCCGCGGGGGCAAGGGAAACACCATATATTTT. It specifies CASSQSRGGKGNTIYF.

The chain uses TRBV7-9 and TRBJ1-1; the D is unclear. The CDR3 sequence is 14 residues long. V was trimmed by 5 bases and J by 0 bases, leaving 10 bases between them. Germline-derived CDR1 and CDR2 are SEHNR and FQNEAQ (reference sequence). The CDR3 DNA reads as TGTGCCAGCAGCGTGGGCGGGGTGAACACTGAAGCTTTCTTT. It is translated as CASSVGGVNTEAFF.

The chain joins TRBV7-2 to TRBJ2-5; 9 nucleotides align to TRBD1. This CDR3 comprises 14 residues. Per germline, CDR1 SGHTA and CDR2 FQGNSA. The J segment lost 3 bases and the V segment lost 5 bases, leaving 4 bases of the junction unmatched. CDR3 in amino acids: CASSPRQGEETQYF. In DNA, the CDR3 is TGTGCCAGCAGCCCCCGACAGGGGGAAGAGACCCAGTACTTC.